A selection of T cell receptor beta chains follows, all from one sample in a study of T cell repertoires and Cas9 in healthy adults. Using immunoSEQ multiplex PCR, the repertoire was profiled, and TCRdb retains in-frame clones only, with some absent. The sample lists more than 20,000 clones; just under 95% were seen once. The sample was CD4+ effector T cells (CD127+, CD25-, CD137-, CD154-) from PBMCs; culture status not recorded. The receptors stem from a human donor in good health. CDR3s include the opening cysteine and the closing phenylalanine or tryptophan. The order of the fields is J gene, V gene, D gene, clone size, CDR3 DNA, CDR3 protein. D genes are given only for firm matches. The listing skips clone size in some rows; elsewhere it reads once, few, many or a size class.

>TRBJ1-4|TRBV29-1|TRBD1|NA
TGCAGCGTTGGGACAGGATTTGAAAAACTGTTTTTT
CSVGTGFEKLFF
>TRBJ2-1|TRBV27|NA|NA
TGTGCCAGCAGTTTAGGGGGCCACCCCTACAATGAGCAGTTCTTC
CASSLGGHPYNEQFF
>TRBJ2-6|TRBV7-2|NA|NA
TGTGCCACCTCTGGGTCCCCTTTTGCCGGGGCCAACGTCCTGACTTTC
CATSGSPFAGANVLTF
>TRBJ2-1|TRBV5-1|NA|once
TGCGCCAGCAGCTTAACATGGGACTCCTACAATGAGCAGTTCTTC
CASSLTWDSYNEQFF
>TRBJ1-1|TRBV19|NA|NA
TGTGCCAGTAGTATAGATTCATGGGGCACTGAAGCCTTCTTT
CASSIDSWGTEAFF
>TRBJ1-5|TRBV5-4|NA|once
TGTGCCAGCAGTGTGGGGTCAGGAAATCAGCCCCAGCATTTT
CASSVGSGNQPQHF
>TRBJ2-5|TRBV5-1|TRBD2|NA
TGCGCCAGCAGCTTGGGACTAGCCCCAGAGACCCAGTACTTC
CASSLGLAPETQYF
>TRBJ1-2|TRBV7-8|NA|NA
TGTGCCAGCAGCCACCCCCAGGCTTCGCGGGGCTACACCTTC
CASSHPQASRGYTF
>TRBJ1-5|TRBV7-2|NA|few
TGTGCCAGCAGCTTAGCCGGGAACAATCAGCCCCAGCATTTT
CASSLAGNNQPQHF
>TRBJ1-2|TRBV27|NA|few
TGTGCCAGCAGTTCCACCACCCTTAACTATGGCTACACCTTC
CASSSTTLNYGYTF
>TRBJ2-4|TRBV5-6|TRBD1|once
TGTGCCAGCAGGGGGACAGGGTTTGACAAAAACATTCAGTACTTC
CASRGTGFDKNIQYF
>TRBJ1-2|TRBV7-2|TRBD1|NA
TGTGCCAGCAGCTCTACTTTCAGGACAGGGGCCTATGGCTACACCTTC
CASSSTFRTGAYGYTF
>TRBJ2-2|TRBV19|TRBD2|NA
TGTGCCAGTAGACCCACTAGCGGGGGTAACACCGGGGAGCTGTTTTTT
CASRPTSGGNTGELFF
>TRBJ2-3|TRBV30|TRBD1|NA
TGTGCCTGGAGTGCCCCCCGACAGGGGGCACGAGATACGCAGTATTTT
CAWSAPRQGARDTQYF
>TRBJ2-1|TRBV4-3|NA|NA
TGCGCCAGCAGCCAAGATCTCACTCGGGGCGTCATTGGGAATGAGCAGTTCTTC
CASSQDLTRGVIGNEQFF
>TRBJ2-1|TRBV7-9|TRBD1|NA
TGTGCCAGCAGCTCCCTAAGACAGGGTAACGGGAATGAGCAGTTCTTC
CASSSLRQGNGNEQFF
>TRBJ2-1|TRBV4-3|TRBD2|NA
TGCGCCAGCAGCCAAGGTTCACTAGCGGCCAATGAGCAGTTCTTC
CASSQGSLAANEQFF
>TRBJ1-5|TRBV28|TRBD1|NA
TGTGCCAGCAGTTACGGACAGGAGTATCAGCCCCAGCATTTT
CASSYGQEYQPQHF
>TRBJ2-7|TRBV18|TRBD2|NA
TGTGCCAGCTCACCACCACTAGCGGGTGGAACCTACGAGCAGTACTTC
CASSPPLAGGTYEQYF
>TRBJ2-5|TRBV11-3|NA|NA
TGTGCCAGCAGCTTACCCGGGGGAGACCACCAGTACTTC
CASSLPGGDHQYF
>TRBJ1-4|TRBV2|NA|NA
TGTGCCACCTTTGGGGGTGAAAAACTGTTTTTT
CATFGGEKLFF
>TRBJ2-2|TRBV19|TRBD1|NA
TGTGCCAGTAGTCAACCGGGACAGGCGCCCGGGGAGCTGTTTTTT
CASSQPGQAPGELFF
>TRBJ2-3|TRBV6-6|TRBD2|NA
TGTGCCAGCAGGACTAGCGGGGGGGGCCGAGATACGCAGTATTTT
CASRTSGGGRDTQYF
>TRBJ1-5|TRBV28|TRBD1|NA
TGTGCCACCCTGGACAGGGACGGTTATTATAGCAATCAGCCCCAGCATTTT
CATLDRDGYYSNQPQHF
>TRBJ1-5|TRBV15|NA|NA
TGTGCCACCAGCAAATATCAGGAAAATCAGCCCCAGCATTTT
CATSKYQENQPQHF
>TRBJ1-4|TRBV18|NA|NA
TGTGCCAGCTCACCTGCGGGGGGACGCGCAACTAATGAAAAACTGTTTTTT
CASSPAGGRATNEKLFF
>TRBJ1-2|TRBV5-6|NA|NA
TGTGCCAGCAGCTTGGCTGGCAGCCACTATGGCTACACCTTC
CASSLAGSHYGYTF
>TRBJ1-3|TRBV4-1|NA|few
TGCGCCAGCAGCCAGGATGGGAACACCATATATTTT
CASSQDGNTIYF
>TRBJ2-2|TRBV4-3|NA|NA
TGCGCCAGCAGACCCAACACCGGGGAGCTGTTTTTT
CASRPNTGELFF
>TRBJ2-3|TRBV30|TRBD2|NA
TGTGCATCAAAACTAGCGGCCGCTAGCACAGATACGCAGTATTTT
CASKLAAASTDTQYF
>TRBJ2-3|TRBV6-6|TRBD2|once
TGTGCCAGCAGGCCTAGCGGGGATCACACAGATACGCAGTATTTT
CASRPSGDHTDTQYF
>TRBJ1-1|TRBV7-3|NA|NA
TGTGCCAGCAGCTCTACTATTCTAGGTGAAGCTTTCTTT
CASSSTILGEAFF
>TRBJ2-2|TRBV7-7|NA|NA
TGTGCCAGCAGTATTACTAGCACCCTCCCGAACACCGGGGAGCTGTTTTTT
CASSITSTLPNTGELFF
>TRBJ2-2|TRBV14|NA|NA
TGTGCCAGCAGCCAAGAATTGGGGACCGGGGAGCTGTTTTTT
CASSQELGTGELFF
>TRBJ2-5|TRBV11-1|TRBD2|NA
TGTGCCAGCAGCCCGACTAGCGGGAGACAGACCCAGTACTTC
CASSPTSGRQTQYF
>TRBJ2-7|TRBV15|TRBD1|NA
TGTGCCACCAGCCGAGCCGGAGGACAGGGGGCATCTGAGCAGTACTTC
CATSRAGGQGASEQYF
>TRBJ1-1|TRBV5-4|NA|NA
TGTGCCAGCAGCCACACCGCCGGGGGACCGGGTGAAGCTTTCTTT
CASSHTAGGPGEAFF
>TRBJ2-1|TRBV2|NA|few
TGTGCCAGCCTGGGACCCAATGAGCAGTTCTTC
CASLGPNEQFF
>TRBJ2-3|TRBV7-6|TRBD1|NA
TGTGCCAGCAGCTACAGCGGACAGGCCACAGATACGCAGTATTTT
CASSYSGQATDTQYF
>TRBJ2-7|TRBV11-3|NA|NA
TGTGCCAGCAGCGAGACGTCCTGGTCGGGGTCCGAGCAGTACTTC
CASSETSWSGSEQYF
>TRBJ2-3|TRBV12-5|NA|NA
TGTGCTAGTGGTGACACACAGGATACGCAGTATTTT
CASGDTQDTQYF
>TRBJ1-1|TRBV28|NA|NA
TGTGCCAGCAGTGGAGGAAGTAGGAACACTGAAGCTTTCTTT
CASSGGSRNTEAFF
>TRBJ1-1|TRBV19|NA|NA
TGTGCCAGTAGGGACAGAGGGAACACTGAAGCTTTCTTT
CASRDRGNTEAFF
>TRBJ2-1|TRBV5-1|NA|once
TGCGCCAGCAGCTTGGATCCGAGCTCCTACAATGAGCAGTTCTTC
CASSLDPSSYNEQFF
>TRBJ2-3|TRBV5-1|NA|once
TGCGCCAGCAGCTTGGACGGGGGTTCAGGCACAGATACGCAGTATTTT
CASSLDGGSGTDTQYF
>TRBJ2-4|TRBV7-8|TRBD1|NA
TGTGCCAGCAGCTGGGGACAGGGCGCCGGGCAGTACTTC
CASSWGQGAGQYF
>TRBJ2-3|TRBV6-5|NA|NA
TGTGCCAGCAGTTACTCAGCCAGCGGGCGCACAGATACGCAGTATTTT
CASSYSASGRTDTQYF
>TRBJ1-2|TRBV2|NA|NA
TGTGCCAGCAGTGAAAAGTCCCGGGGTAGCTACACCTTC
CASSEKSRGSYTF
>TRBJ1-2|TRBV9|NA|NA
TGTGCCAGCAGCGTAGAGGGTTTCTATGGCTACACCTTC
CASSVEGFYGYTF
>TRBJ1-2|TRBV20-1|NA|NA
TGCAGTGCTAGTAGTCAGGGGCACACCTTC
CSASSQGHTF
>TRBJ2-1|TRBV7-9|NA|NA
TGTGCCAGCAGCTTAGAGGCTAGTCCTGAGCAGTTCTTC
CASSLEASPEQFF
>TRBJ1-6|TRBV12-5|TRBD1|NA
TGTGCTAGTGGTCTAGGACAGGGGGCTCGTTCACCCCTCCACTTT
CASGLGQGARSPLHF
>TRBJ2-2|TRBV6-4|NA|NA
TGTGCCAGCAGTGAGATCTACGGGGAGCTGTTTTTT
CASSEIYGELFF